Listed here is a single T cell receptor (beta chain). The entry originates in a study of cytomegalovirus exposure and HLA in healthy donors. The germline CDR1 and CDR2 sequences are SGHAT and FQDESV (reference sequence). V was cut by 5 bases and J by 8 bases, with 18 bases left in between. This CDR3 has 15 amino acids. PCR primers comprised 60 Vbeta and 13 Jbeta primers. The method was immunoSEQ multiplex PCR; TCRdb's version includes in-frame clones alone and lacks a portion of them. Its clone listing holds about 72,000 clones. Sample: PBMCs. This receptor was identified in a middle-aged man in good health and CMV-seronegative. This sequence joins TRBV11-1 and TRBJ1-4, with D tentatively TRBD1 (6 bases). CDR3 sequence reads: CASSTSTGVGEKLFF. The CDR3 DNA sequence: TGTGCCAGCAGCACCTCGACAGGAGTAGGAGAAAAACTGTTTTTT.